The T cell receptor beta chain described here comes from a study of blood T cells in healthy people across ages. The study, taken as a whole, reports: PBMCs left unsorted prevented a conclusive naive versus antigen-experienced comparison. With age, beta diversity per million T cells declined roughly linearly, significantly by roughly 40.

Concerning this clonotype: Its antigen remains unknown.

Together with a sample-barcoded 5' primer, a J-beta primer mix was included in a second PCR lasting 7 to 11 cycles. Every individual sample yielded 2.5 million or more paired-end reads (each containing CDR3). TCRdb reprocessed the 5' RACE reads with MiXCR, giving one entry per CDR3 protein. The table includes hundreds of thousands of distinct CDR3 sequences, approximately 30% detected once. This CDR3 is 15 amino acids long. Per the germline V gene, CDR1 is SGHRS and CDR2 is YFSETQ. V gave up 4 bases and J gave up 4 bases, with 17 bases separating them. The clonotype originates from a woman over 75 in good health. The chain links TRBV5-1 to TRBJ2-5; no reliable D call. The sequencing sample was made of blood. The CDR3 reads CASSQLGRGGETQYF. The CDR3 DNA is TGCGCCAGCAGCCAACTGGGCCGCGGCGGAGAGACCCAGTACTTC.